This TCR beta chain originates from a study of T cells after posttransplantation cyclophosphamide. Broader study findings: TRB overlap between skin or GI tissue T cells and blood was limited. After PTCy, TRB diversity resembled that of CNI/methotrexate controls. Donor-recipient repertoire similarity was low at 1-2 months, rising over year one.

V dropped 4 bases and J dropped 6; count of bases not matched to a gene: 10. This CDR3 spans 15 amino acids. Germline CDR1 reads SGHRS; CDR2 reads YFSETQ. Clones were read by immunoSEQ multiplex PCR, and TCRdb kept only the in-frame ones, dropping some. The sample has about 22,000 clones; 70% to 90% are singletons. Concerning this clone: Its antigen is as yet unknown.

Cyclophosphamide on days +3 and +4 followed busulfan-fludarabine conditioning and a marrow graft. V is TRBV5-1 and J is TRBJ1-2; TRBD1 matches at 9 bases. Sequences were derived from PBMCs, sampled after allogeneic stem cell transplant with posttransplant cyclophosphamide. The receptor was isolated from a female patient in her thirties or forties who received an allogeneic stem cell transplant from an unrelated donor, was CMV-positive, and had no GVHD. Some T cells may be graft donor cells. The CDR3: CASSEPGQGLHGYTF. The DNA of the CDR3 is TGCGCCAGCAGCGAACCGGGACAGGGATTGCATGGCTACACCTTC.